The entry below describes one T cell receptor (beta chain). The antigen is not known. These data originate in a study of vaccination effects on CD4 cells after COVID-19. Researchers isolated CD4+ T cells once roughly ten days of culture had elapsed. It was two doses of either the BNT162b2 or mRNA-1273 vaccine that participants received. Profiling relied on immunoSEQ multiplex PCR, and the TCRdb table lists in-frame clones only, not all of them. This repertoire shows 50,000 to 60,000 clones, approximately 81% found once; its top ten account for about 4.5%. The CDR3 extends over 12 amino acids. The trim removed 5 bases at V and 7 bases at J, leaving 1 base unmatched. The germline gives CDR1 MNHEY, CDR2 SVGEGT.

The chain employs TRBV6-2 or TRBV6-3 and TRBJ2-4, with TRBD1 matching 8 bases. This receptor was obtained from a human donor who received a COVID-19 vaccine. The material sequenced was CD4+ T cells from PBMCs cultured without peptide, taken after COVID-19 vaccination. CDR3 residues: CASSQGANIQYF. CDR3 coding DNA: TGTGCCAGCAGTCAGGGGGCGAACATTCAGTACTTC.